This TCR beta chain comes out of a study of blood T cell repertoires in COVID-19. Study as a whole: Specimens from acute and convalescent COVID-19 originated in the United States, Italy and Spain. T cells, B-cell-depleted T cells, or PBMCs supplied cDNA or gDNA.

The germline V and J ends were trimmed by 2 bases and 9 bases, with 22 bases remaining between them. This CDR3 spans 16 amino acids. CDR1 is SEHNR and CDR2 is FQNEAQ in the germline V gene (reference sequence). Per the study methods: For nucleated cells, counts were estimated from reference gene primer amplification. Assay used: immunoSEQ multiplex PCR; TCRdb lists only in-frame clones, some missing. V and J calls and clone size are given by that table; D and trimming were obtained from the DNA. This table has about 80,000 clones, roughly 80% appearing once. This clonotype was obtained from a woman between 65 and 79 years old with acute or convalescent COVID-19. This rearrangement joins TRBV7-9 to TRBJ1-1, with a possible D match to TRBD1 (6 bases). Sequenced input: peripheral blood. The CDR3 nucleotides are TGTGCCAGCAGCTTATCCCTTGACAGGCGGGCGTCCCAAGCTTTCTTT. Translated, it gives CASSLSLDRRASQAFF.